One sample yielded the 29 T cell receptor beta chains listed below, sequenced in a study of T cells after yellow fever vaccination. TCRdb ran MiXCR on the 5' RACE reads and lists one entry per CDR3 protein. The sample includes roughly 250,000 distinct CDR3 sequences, 13% seen only once; the top ten take around 0.55%. The material was CD4+ T cells sorted from PBMCs, obtained 45 days after the yellow fever booster vaccination. The receptors stem from a man aged 25-45 years who received the YFV17D yellow fever vaccine.

This clonotype was seen only a few times. The chain carries TRBV20-1 and TRBJ2-1; D unclear. Trimming pared 6 bases from V and 2 bases from J, leaving 20 bases between. There are 16 residues in the CDR3. Germline CDR1 and CDR2: DFQATT and SNEGSKA (reference sequence). CDR3 nucleotides: TGCAGTGCCACCGAAGAATTAGGCCCCGCCTACAATGAGCAGTTCTTC. It translates to CSATEELGPAYNEQFF.

This clonotype was counted a few times. The V and J genes are TRBV6-5 and TRBJ2-5; 11 nucleotides agree with TRBD1. V lost 0 bases to trimming and J lost 4 bases; unmatched junction nucleotides: 4. This CDR3 spans 16 amino acids. CDR1 and CDR2 from the germline V gene are MNHEY and SVGAGI. The CDR3 region has the DNA TGTGCCAGCAGTTACTCCCCCGGGACAGGGGGAGAGACCCAGTACTTC. It specifies CASSYSPGTGGETQYF.

This clonotype showed up just a few times. CDR3 region: CSERARETQYF. CDR3 DNA: TGCAGTGAGCGGGCCAGGGAGACCCAGTACTTC. The chain combines TRBV20-1 with TRBJ2-5; maybe TRBD2 (6 bases). There are 11 residues in the CDR3. Trimming removed 7 bases from V and 5 bases from J, with 11 bases in between. Germline values: CDR1 DFQATT, CDR2 SNEGSKA (reference sequence).

This clonotype was observed many times. CDR3 in amino acids: CASSPQGWQETQYF. CDR3 coding DNA: TGTGCCAGCAGTCCACAGGGTTGGCAAGAGACCCAGTACTTC. The rearrangement uses TRBV27 and TRBJ2-5; perhaps TRBD1 as D (6 bases). CDR3 length equals 14 residues. CDR1 and CDR2 from the germline V gene are MNHEY and SMNVEV (reference sequence). V was pared by 5 bases and J by 2 bases, with 12 bases between.

In its sample, this clonotype was seen many times. The chain couples TRBV20-1 to TRBJ2-7; TRBD1 might be the D (5 bases). V was pared by 1 base and J by 9 bases, with 16 bases between. Germline V gives CDR1 DFQATT, CDR2 SNEGSKA (reference sequence). The CDR3 has 13 amino acids. The CDR3 sequence is CSARGGPGRSQYF. The CDR3 nucleotides read TGCAGTGCTAGAGGGGGCCCTGGCCGATCGCAGTACTTC.

This clonotype was found many times. The gene calls are TRBV12-3 or TRBV12-4 and TRBJ2-5; maybe TRBD1 (7 bases). V was trimmed by 4 bases and J by 2 bases, leaving 11 bases between them. This CDR3 has 14 amino acids. CDR3 in amino acids: CASSYPGGQETQYF. CDR3 in DNA: TGTGCCAGCAGTTATCCAGGGGGGCAAGAGACCCAGTACTTC.

This clonotype has a handful of counts. The rearrangement joins TRBV20-1 to TRBJ2-3; the match to TRBD2 covers 8 bases. The V and J ends lost 1 base and 0 bases, in that order; junction bases with no gene match: 6. The CDR3 extends over 16 amino acids. The germline CDR1 and CDR2 sequences are DFQATT and SNEGSKA (reference sequence). The CDR3 DNA is TGCAGTGCTAGAGCGGGTAGCGGGGTTAGCACAGATACGCAGTATTTT. It yields the protein CSARAGSGVSTDTQYF.

This clonotype has only a few counts. The chain carries TRBV29-1 and TRBJ2-1; 8 positions match TRBD2. The V gene end was trimmed by 6 bases and the J gene end by 12 bases; junction bases not matched to a gene: 16. The CDR3 consists of 14 residues. The germline V gene encodes CDR1 SQVTM and CDR2 ANQGSEA. CDR3 in amino acids: CSVNKPTSGLGQFF. DNA of the CDR3: TGCAGCGTCAACAAACCCACTAGCGGCCTGGGGCAGTTCTTC.

The rearrangement links TRBV15 to TRBJ1-6; tentatively, D is TRBD1 (5 bases). Trimming left V 3 bases short and J 10 bases short, with 16 bases between. CDR1 and CDR2 (germline): LNHNV, YYDKDF (reference sequence). The CDR3 length is 15 residues. CDR3 protein: CATSREEGVSSPLHF. CDR3 bases: TGTGCCACCAGCAGGGAGGAAGGGGTGTCCTCACCCCTCCACTTT.

This clonotype was counted a few times. CDR3 in DNA: TGTGCCAGCAGTTTTGCCACAGGGCGGGGGGACTACACCTTC. Translated, it gives CASSFATGRGDYTF. The chain employs TRBV12-3 or TRBV12-4 and TRBJ1-2; TRBD1 is a possible D gene (6 bases). With 3 bases removed from V and 10 bases from J, the gap between germline ends came to 18 bases. The CDR3 runs to 14 residues.

This chain uses TRBV19 with TRBJ1-3, with a tentative D call TRBD1 (6 bases). The CDR3 is made up of 14 amino acids. Germline V lookup: CDR1 LNHDA, CDR2 SQIVND (reference sequence). With 3 bases removed from V and 2 bases from J, the gap between germline ends came to 8 bases. This CDR3 reads CASSMGGPGNTIYF. In DNA, the CDR3 is TGTGCCAGTAGTATGGGGGGGCCTGGAAACACCATATATTTT.

The chain has TRBV10-1 and TRBJ2-3; D is perhaps TRBD2 (5 bases). The V end lost 2 bases, the J end lost 7 bases, and 13 bases lay between the germline ends. The CDR3 consists of 14 residues. Germline assignment: CDR1 WNHNN and CDR2 SYGVQD (reference sequence). The CDR3 nucleotides read TGCGCCAGCAGTGAGAGGGAATCGGGGTATACGCAGTATTTT. Its protein is CASSERESGYTQYF.

This clonotype appeared a few times. V gene TRBV20-1 combines with J gene TRBJ1-6; 9 bases match TRBD1. Losses at the gene ends were 6 bases for V and 9 bases for J; bases not matched to a gene: 9. This CDR3 has 14 residues. The germline CDR1 and CDR2 sequences are DFQATT and SNEGSKA (reference sequence). The CDR3 DNA sequence: TGCAGTGCAAATACAGGGGGCGATGGTTCACCCCTCCACTTT. It translates to CSANTGGDGSPLHF.

The chain has TRBV7-2 and TRBJ2-2, with a possible D match to TRBD1 (6 bases). This CDR3 region has 17 residues. Germline CDR1 is SGHTA and CDR2 is FQGNSA. V was cut by 4 bases and J by 2 bases, with 17 bases left in between. The CDR3, as DNA: TGTGCCAGCAGCTCGAGCTATCGGACAGCCAACACCGGGGAGCTGTTTTTT. This gives the protein CASSSSYRTANTGELFF.

This chain joins TRBV29-1 and TRBJ1-1, with D possibly being TRBD1 (6 bases). In germline, CDR1 is SQVTM, CDR2 ANQGSEA. The CDR3 spans 13 residues. V was trimmed by 5 bases and J by 0 bases, leaving 10 bases between them. The chain's CDR3 is CSVRGQMNTEAFF. The CDR3 region has the DNA TGCAGCGTTCGGGGGCAGATGAACACTGAAGCTTTCTTT.

The rearrangement uses TRBV20-1 and TRBJ2-1, with 14 bases aligning to TRBD2. The V gene's germline CDR1 is DFQATT and CDR2 SNEGSKA (reference sequence). With V trimmed by 3 bases and J by 2 bases, 15 bases remained unmatched. The CDR3 spans 20 residues. CDR3 sequence reads: CSASIPGTSGSRGTYNEQFF. CDR3 nucleotides: TGCAGTGCTAGTATCCCCGGGACTAGCGGGAGCAGGGGAACCTACAATGAGCAGTTCTTC.

This clonotype was observed a few times. This chain links TRBV5-1 with TRBJ2-1; the match to TRBD2 covers 7 bases. The CDR3 is 13 residues long. Germline V gene lookup returns CDR1 SGHRS and CDR2 YFSETQ. V gave up 4 bases and J gave up 6 bases; unmatched junction bases: 4. The CDR3 loop reads CASSPPGGNEQFF. The CDR3, as DNA: TGCGCCAGCAGCCCCCCGGGGGGCAATGAGCAGTTCTTC.

The rearrangement links TRBV4-3 to TRBJ2-1; 11 bases are shared with TRBD2. This CDR3 spans 18 amino acids. V shed 0 bases and J 8 bases; nucleotides not matched to a gene: 12. Germline V gives CDR1 LGHNA, CDR2 YSLEER. CDR3 amino acids: CASSQDGISGRAIYEQFF. The CDR3 DNA follows: TGCGCCAGCAGCCAAGACGGCATTAGCGGGAGGGCCATATATGAGCAGTTCTTC.

This clonotype was seen a few times. The chain recombines TRBV7-2 with TRBJ2-5; TRBD1 matches at 11 bases. The CDR3 runs 14 residues. V was pared by 5 bases and J by 4 bases, with 3 bases of the junction left unmatched. The V gene's germline CDR1 is SGHTA and CDR2 FQGNSA. In DNA form, the CDR3 reads TGTGCCAGCAGCCAAGGACAGGGGGCAGAGACCCAGTACTTC. It specifies CASSQGQGAETQYF.

V gene TRBV6-5 combines with J gene TRBJ1-5, with 7 bases aligning to TRBD1. The CDR3 is 15 residues long. In germline, CDR1 is MNHEY, CDR2 SVGAGI. The V segment lost 4 bases and the J segment 6 bases; nucleotides outside the gene matches: 9. The CDR3 DNA follows: TGTGCCAGCAGTTCGACAGGGAGCGGTAGTCAGCCCCAGCATTTT. It encodes CASSSTGSGSQPQHF.

The rearrangement links TRBV20-1 to TRBJ2-5; D is possibly TRBD2 (5 bases). CDR3 length equals 14 residues. Looked up from germline, CDR1 is DFQATT and CDR2 is SNEGSKA (reference sequence). Deletions cut 1 base from V and 5 bases from J, with 14 bases between. The CDR3, as DNA: TGCAGTGCTAGAGTCGGGGATGGGCGGGAGACCCAGTACTTC. Translating it yields CSARVGDGRETQYF.

The V call is TRBV7-2, the J call TRBJ2-1; D ambiguous. Germline CDR1 and CDR2: SGHTA and FQGNSA. Trimming shortened V by 5 bases and J by 4 bases, and 12 bases separated the two germline ends. The CDR3 extends over 14 amino acids. CDR3 nucleotide sequence: TGTGCCAGCAGCCCAGCCGGAACTTACAATGAGCAGTTCTTC. Translating it yields CASSPAGTYNEQFF.

The V gene is TRBV30, the J gene TRBJ2-7; no clear D gene. The CDR3 length is 13 residues. Trimming removed 5 bases from V and 0 bases from J, with 11 bases in between. CDR1 is GTSNPN and CDR2 is SVGIG in the germline V gene (reference sequence). The CDR3 loop reads CAWGNGASYEQYF. As DNA, the CDR3 is TGTGCCTGGGGCAATGGCGCCTCCTACGAGCAGTACTTC.

V gene TRBV18 combines with J gene TRBJ2-7, with TRBD2 identical over 7 bases. The CDR3 loop spans 16 amino acids. Germline CDR1 KGHSH, CDR2 LQKENI. V lost 3 bases, J lost 7 bases, and 15 bases stayed unmatched. The DNA for the CDR3 is TGTGCCAGCTCACCTCCTAAACGCGGGAGTTTAGAGGAGCAGTACTTC. Amino acid sequence: CASSPPKRGSLEEQYF.

The chain has TRBV5-5 and TRBJ2-1; tentatively, D is TRBD2 (5 bases). Trimming pared 4 bases from V and 2 bases from J, leaving 13 bases between. The germline gives CDR1 SGHKS, CDR2 YYEKEE (reference sequence). There are 15 residues in the CDR3. This CDR3 reads CASSPATGAYNEQFF. The CDR3 region has the DNA TGTGCCAGCAGCCCGGCAACCGGGGCCTACAATGAGCAGTTCTTC.

This clonotype was seen at least ten times. This chain joins TRBV20-1 and TRBJ2-7, with 7 bases fitting TRBD2. Germline CDR1 DFQATT, CDR2 SNEGSKA (reference sequence). This CDR3 has 14 amino acids. Unmatched junction bases numbered 12, after V lost 3 bases and J lost 7 bases. The CDR3, as DNA: TGCAGTGCTAGCCCCGGAGGACTGGGACTAGAGCAGTACTTC. Translating gives CSASPGGLGLEQYF.

The chain has TRBV7-2 and TRBJ2-1; a weak D match, TRBD1 (6 bases). This CDR3 contains 11 residues. CDR1 is SGHTA and CDR2 is FQGNSA in the germline V gene. V lost 8 bases, J lost 15 bases, and 17 bases lay in between. The CDR3 DNA is TGTGCCAGCTCCCGGATGAACAGGGCGTTCTTC. This encodes CASSRMNRAFF.

The V and J genes are TRBV29-1 and TRBJ2-7, with 12 positions matching TRBD2. This CDR3 contains 14 residues. Germline lookup yields CDR1 SQVTM and CDR2 ANQGSEA. V gave up 3 bases and J gave up 5 bases; unmatched junction bases: 5. CDR3 residues: CSVDGLAGRNEQYF. CDR3 in DNA: TGCAGCGTTGACGGACTAGCGGGAAGGAACGAGCAGTACTTC.

This clonotype has just a few counts. V gene TRBV18 combines with J gene TRBJ1-1; D ambiguous. Germline CDR1 reads KGHSH; CDR2 reads LQKENI. Trimming removed 3 bases from V and 1 base from J, with 12 bases in between. CDR3 length: 15 residues. The CDR3 protein is CASSPPHLRNTEAFF. The DNA for the CDR3 is TGTGCCAGCTCACCTCCTCACCTGAGGAACACTGAAGCTTTCTTT.